This T cell receptor (beta chain) was found in a study of T cells after yellow fever vaccination. CDR3 length: 14 amino acids. Per the germline V gene, CDR1 is MNHNS and CDR2 is SASEGT. Trimming took 5 bases from V and 4 from J, leaving 12 bases between them. The sample holds a few counts of this clonotype. Via MiXCR, TCRdb re-called the 5' RACE reads, giving one row per CDR3 protein. The sample has 500,000 to 650,000 distinct CDR3 sequences, approximately 16% seen once. The sample here was PBMCs, taken 5 days after the first yellow fever vaccination. The chain has TRBV6-1 and TRBJ1-3, with D perhaps matching TRBD1 (5 bases). The TCR was taken from a man aged 18 to 30 who received the YFV17D yellow fever vaccine. CDR3 in DNA: TGTGCCAGCAGTCCTGCGGGGGACGGAAACACCATATATTTT. Its translation: CASSPAGDGNTIYF.